Listed here are 8 T cell receptor beta chains from one sample, sequenced in a study of T cell responses to AZD1222 COVID-19 vaccine. Assay: immunoSEQ multiplex PCR; the TCRdb copy retains only in-frame clones and omits some. The table shows 90,000 to 150,000 clones, with 85% to 90% occurring only once. Sequenced here: peripheral blood, sampled on day 0 of AZD1222 vaccination. The source of these receptors is an adult in good health.

The chain is built from TRBV30 and TRBJ1-2; no clear D. This CDR3 is built from 13 residues. From germline, CDR1 is GTSNPN and CDR2 SVGIG (reference sequence). V lost 0 bases and J 2 bases, leaving 7 bases between the germline ends. The CDR3 protein is CAWSVSRNYGYTF. The CDR3 nucleotides are TGTGCCTGGAGTGTTAGTAGGAACTATGGCTACACCTTC. The full variable domain, completed using reference TRBV30 and TRBJ1-2, is SQTIHQWPATLVQPVGSPLSLECTVEGTSNPNLYWYRQAAGRGLQLLFYSVGIGQISSEVPQNLSASRPQDRQFILSSKKLLLSDSGFYLCAWSVSRNYGYTFGSGTRLTVV.

In its sample, this clone was seen a few times. The chain has TRBV16 and TRBJ2-2; no firm D call. In germline, CDR1 is KGHSY, CDR2 FQNENV. Trimming shortened V by 3 bases and J by 0 bases, and 11 bases separated the two germline ends. The CDR3 extends over 16 amino acids. The CDR3 loop is CASSHQAIANTGELFF. The CDR3 DNA reads TGTGCCAGCAGCCATCAGGCAATCGCGAACACCGGGGAGCTGTTTTTT.

In DNA, the CDR3 is TGCAGTGCTAGAGACCGGAGAGGCTACACCTTC. It specifies CSARDRRGYTF. The J gene is TRBJ1-2, the V gene TRBV20-1; D uncertain. The CDR3 consists of 11 residues. CDR1 is DFQATT, CDR2 SNEGSKA, per germline (reference sequence). V was shortened by 0 bases and J by 8 bases, with 7 bases between the two germline ends.

This chain uses TRBV5-4 with TRBJ1-2; D is unclear. V was trimmed by 0 bases and J by 7 bases, leaving 7 bases between them. The CDR3 loop spans 12 amino acids. Germline loops: CDR1 SGHNT, CDR2 YYREEE (reference sequence). The CDR3: CASSLDIRGYTF. DNA of the CDR3: TGTGCCAGCAGCTTGGATATTCGTGGCTACACCTTC.

The rearrangement uses TRBV28 and TRBJ1-2; TRBD1 matches at 7 bases. The germline V gene has CDR1 MDHEN and CDR2 SYDVKM. V lost 9 bases to trimming and J lost 3 bases; unmatched junction nucleotides: 7. There are 13 residues in the CDR3. CDR3 region: CASRTDRDYGYTF. CDR3 DNA: TGTGCCAGTAGAACTGACAGGGACTATGGCTACACCTTC.

This rearrangement joins TRBV25-1 to TRBJ1-5, with D hard to call. CDR3 size: 14 residues. V was cut by 4 bases and J by 4 bases, with 11 bases left in between. Germline CDR1 is MGHDK and CDR2 is SYGVNS. CDR3 residues: CASSAGLGNQPQHF. CDR3 DNA: TGTGCCAGCAGTGCGGGGTTAGGTAATCAGCCCCAGCATTTT.

This chain uses TRBV4-2 with TRBJ2-2, with TRBD2 matching over 10 bases. The ends lost 0 bases at V and 0 bases at J; junction bases unmatched: 4. Germline CDR1 and CDR2: LGHNA and YNFKEQ. The CDR3 contains 18 residues. CDR3 amino acids: CASSQEWTSGSNTGELFF. For the CDR3, the DNA is TGTGCCAGCAGCCAAGAATGGACTAGCGGATCGAACACCGGGGAGCTGTTTTTT.

This chain joins TRBV5-6 and TRBJ2-5; 9 bases agree with TRBD1. In germline, CDR1 is SGHDT, CDR2 YYEEEE. Trimming at V came to 4 bases and at J to 6 bases, leaving 10 bases not matched to a gene. CDR3 length equals 15 residues. The CDR3 protein is CASSIRRQGEKTQYF. Written as DNA, the CDR3 is TGTGCCAGCAGCATTCGTCGACAGGGGGAGAAGACCCAGTACTTC.